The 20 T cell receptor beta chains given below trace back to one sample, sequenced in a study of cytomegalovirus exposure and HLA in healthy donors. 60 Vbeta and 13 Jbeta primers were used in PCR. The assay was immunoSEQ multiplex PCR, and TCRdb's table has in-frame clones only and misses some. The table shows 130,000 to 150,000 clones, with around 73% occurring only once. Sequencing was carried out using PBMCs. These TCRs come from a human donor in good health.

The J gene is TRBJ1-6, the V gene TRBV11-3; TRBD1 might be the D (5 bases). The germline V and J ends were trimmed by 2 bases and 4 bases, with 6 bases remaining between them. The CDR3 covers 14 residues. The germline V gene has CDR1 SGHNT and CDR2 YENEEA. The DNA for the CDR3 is TGTGCCAGCAGCTTATCAGGGTATAATTCACCCCTCCACTTT. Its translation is CASSLSGYNSPLHF.

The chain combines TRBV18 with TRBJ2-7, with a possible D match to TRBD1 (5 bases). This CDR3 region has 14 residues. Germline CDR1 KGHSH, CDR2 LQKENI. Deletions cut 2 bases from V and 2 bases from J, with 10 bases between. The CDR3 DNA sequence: TGTGCCAGCTCACCAGAACAGGTAACCTACGAGCAGTACTTC. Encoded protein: CASSPEQVTYEQYF.

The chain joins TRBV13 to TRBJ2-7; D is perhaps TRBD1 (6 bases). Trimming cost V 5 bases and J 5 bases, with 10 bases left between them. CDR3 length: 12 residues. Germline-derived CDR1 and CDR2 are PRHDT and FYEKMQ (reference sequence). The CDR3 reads CASSKDRNEQYF. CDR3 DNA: TGTGCCAGCAGCAAGGACAGAAACGAGCAGTACTTC.

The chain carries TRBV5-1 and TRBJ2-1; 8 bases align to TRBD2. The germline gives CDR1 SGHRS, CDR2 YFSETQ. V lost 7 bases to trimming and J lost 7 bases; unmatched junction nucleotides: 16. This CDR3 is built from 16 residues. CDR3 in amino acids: CASGWPGGYRGNEQFF. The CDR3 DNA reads TGCGCCAGCGGCTGGCCGGGGGGGTATCGGGGGAATGAGCAGTTCTTC.

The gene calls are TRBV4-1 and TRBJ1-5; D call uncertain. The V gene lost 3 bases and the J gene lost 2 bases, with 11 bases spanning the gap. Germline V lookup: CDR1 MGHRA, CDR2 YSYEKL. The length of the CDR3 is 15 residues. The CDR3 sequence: CASSHEGSGNQPQHF. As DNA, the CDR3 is TGCGCCAGCAGCCATGAGGGATCAGGCAATCAGCCCCAGCATTTT.

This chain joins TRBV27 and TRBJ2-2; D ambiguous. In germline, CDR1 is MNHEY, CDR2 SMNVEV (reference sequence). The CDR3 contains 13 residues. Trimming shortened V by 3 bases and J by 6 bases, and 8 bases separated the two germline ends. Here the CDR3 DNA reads TGTGCCAGCAGTTTTCTGGTAGCCGGGGAGCTGTTTTTT. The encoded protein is CASSFLVAGELFF.

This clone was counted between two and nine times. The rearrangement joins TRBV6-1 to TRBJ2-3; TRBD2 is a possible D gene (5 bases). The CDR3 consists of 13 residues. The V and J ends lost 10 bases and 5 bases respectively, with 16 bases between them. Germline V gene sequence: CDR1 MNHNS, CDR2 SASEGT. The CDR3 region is CATHRAREDTQYF. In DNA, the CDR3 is TGTGCCACCCACCGGGCGAGGGAAGATACGCAGTATTTT.

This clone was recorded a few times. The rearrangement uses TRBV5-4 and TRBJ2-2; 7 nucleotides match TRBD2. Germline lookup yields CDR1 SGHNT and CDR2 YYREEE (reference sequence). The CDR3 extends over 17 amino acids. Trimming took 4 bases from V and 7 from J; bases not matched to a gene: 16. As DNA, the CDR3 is TGTGCCAGCAGCCCAAATCCTTGGGGCGGGGGACGCGGGGAGCTGTTTTTT. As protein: CASSPNPWGGGRGELFF.

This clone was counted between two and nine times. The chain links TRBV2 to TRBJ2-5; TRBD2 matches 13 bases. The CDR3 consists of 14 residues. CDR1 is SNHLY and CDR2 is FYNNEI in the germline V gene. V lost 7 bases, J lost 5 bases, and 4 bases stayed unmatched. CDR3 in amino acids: CASTQTSGGETQYF. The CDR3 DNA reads TGTGCCAGCACGCAGACTAGCGGGGGGGAGACCCAGTACTTC.

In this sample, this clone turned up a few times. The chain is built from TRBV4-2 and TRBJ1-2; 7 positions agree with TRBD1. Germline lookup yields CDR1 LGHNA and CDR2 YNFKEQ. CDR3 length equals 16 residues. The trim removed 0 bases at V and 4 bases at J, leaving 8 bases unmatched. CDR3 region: CASSQDNGGQIYGYTF. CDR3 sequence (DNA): TGTGCCAGCAGCCAAGATAACGGGGGACAGATCTATGGCTACACCTTC.

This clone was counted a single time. The CDR3 sequence is CATSALSGSFTDTQYF. CDR3 sequence (DNA): TGTGCCACCAGCGCCCTTAGCGGGAGCTTCACAGATACGCAGTATTTT. This chain uses TRBV15 with TRBJ2-3; 9 bases line up with TRBD2. Trimming at V came to 5 bases and at J to 2 bases, leaving 8 bases not matched to a gene. Germline V gene data show CDR1 as LNHNV and CDR2 as YYDKDF (reference sequence). The length of the CDR3 is 16 residues. Based on the CDR3 plus reference TRBV15 and TRBJ2-3, the full variable domain is DAMVIQNPRYQVTQFGKPVTLSCSQTLNHNVMYWYQQKSSQAPKLLFHYYDKDFNNEADTPDNFQSRRPNTSFCFLDIRSPGLGDTAMYLCATSALSGSFTDTQYFGPGTRLTVL.

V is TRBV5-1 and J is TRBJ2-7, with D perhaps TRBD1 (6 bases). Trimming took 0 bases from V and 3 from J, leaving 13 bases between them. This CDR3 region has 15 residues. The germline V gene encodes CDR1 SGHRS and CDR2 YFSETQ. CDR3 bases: TGCGCCAGCAGCTTGGACGTAGGGACAATCTACGAGCAGTACTTC. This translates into CASSLDVGTIYEQYF.

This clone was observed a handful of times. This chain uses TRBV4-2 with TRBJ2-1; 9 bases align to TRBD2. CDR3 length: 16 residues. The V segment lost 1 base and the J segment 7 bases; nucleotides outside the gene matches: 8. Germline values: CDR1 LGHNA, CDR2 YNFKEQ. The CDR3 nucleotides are TGTGCCAGCAGCCAAGTTGGCGGACTAGCGAGGAATGAGCAGTTCTTC. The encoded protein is CASSQVGGLARNEQFF.

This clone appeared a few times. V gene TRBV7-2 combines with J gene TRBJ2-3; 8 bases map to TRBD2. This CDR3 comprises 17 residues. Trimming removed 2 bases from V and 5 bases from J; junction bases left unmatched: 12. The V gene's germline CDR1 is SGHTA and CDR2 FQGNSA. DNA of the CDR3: TGTGCCAGCAGCTTAAAGTCCGGGAGGGTTACGGGAGATACGCAGTATTTT. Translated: CASSLKSGRVTGDTQYF.

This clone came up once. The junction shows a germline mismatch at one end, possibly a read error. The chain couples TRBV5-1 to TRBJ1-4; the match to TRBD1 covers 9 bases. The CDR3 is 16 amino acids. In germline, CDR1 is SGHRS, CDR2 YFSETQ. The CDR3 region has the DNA TGCGCCAGCAGTTTGGATGGGACAGGGAATTGGGAAAAACTGTTTTTT. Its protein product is CASSLDGTGNWEKLFF.

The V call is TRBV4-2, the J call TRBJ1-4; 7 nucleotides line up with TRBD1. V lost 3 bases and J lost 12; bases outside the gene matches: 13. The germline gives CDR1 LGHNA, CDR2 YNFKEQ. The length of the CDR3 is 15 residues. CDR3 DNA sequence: TGTGCCAGCAGCCATGCCAGGACAGGATCGGTAGAACTGTTTTTT. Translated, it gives CASSHARTGSVELFF.

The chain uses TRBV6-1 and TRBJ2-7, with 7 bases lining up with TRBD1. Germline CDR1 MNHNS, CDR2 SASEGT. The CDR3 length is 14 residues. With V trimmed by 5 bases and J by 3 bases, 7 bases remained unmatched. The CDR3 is CASSPQGRLYEQYF. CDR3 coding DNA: TGTGCCAGCAGTCCACAGGGGCGCCTCTACGAGCAGTACTTC.

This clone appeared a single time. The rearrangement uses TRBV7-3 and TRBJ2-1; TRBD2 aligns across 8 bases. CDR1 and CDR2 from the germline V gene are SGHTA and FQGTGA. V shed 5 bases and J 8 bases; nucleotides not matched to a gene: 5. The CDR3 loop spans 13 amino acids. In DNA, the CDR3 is TGTGCCAGCAGCCGGAGCGGGAGCTATGAGCAGTTCTTC. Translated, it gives CASSRSGSYEQFF. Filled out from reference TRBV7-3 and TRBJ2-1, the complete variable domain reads GAGVSQTPSNKVTEKGKYVELRCDPISGHTALYWYRQSLGQGPEFLIYFQGTGAADDSGLPNDRFFAVRPEGSVSTLKIQRTERGDSAVYLCASSRSGSYEQFFGPGTRLTVL.

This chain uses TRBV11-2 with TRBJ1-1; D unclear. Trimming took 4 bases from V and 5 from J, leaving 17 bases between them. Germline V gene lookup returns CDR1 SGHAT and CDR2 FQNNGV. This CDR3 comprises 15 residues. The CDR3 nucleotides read TGTGCCAGCAGCTCCCGTCGTCCCGGGTTGACTGAAGCTTTCTTT. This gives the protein CASSSRRPGLTEAFF.

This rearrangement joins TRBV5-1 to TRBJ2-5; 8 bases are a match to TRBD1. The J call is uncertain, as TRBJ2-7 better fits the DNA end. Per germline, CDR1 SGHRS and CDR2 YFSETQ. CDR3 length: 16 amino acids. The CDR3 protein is CASSLGQGMSSYEQYF. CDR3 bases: TGCGCCAGCAGCCTAGGACAGGGCATGAGCTCCTACGAGCAGTACTTC.